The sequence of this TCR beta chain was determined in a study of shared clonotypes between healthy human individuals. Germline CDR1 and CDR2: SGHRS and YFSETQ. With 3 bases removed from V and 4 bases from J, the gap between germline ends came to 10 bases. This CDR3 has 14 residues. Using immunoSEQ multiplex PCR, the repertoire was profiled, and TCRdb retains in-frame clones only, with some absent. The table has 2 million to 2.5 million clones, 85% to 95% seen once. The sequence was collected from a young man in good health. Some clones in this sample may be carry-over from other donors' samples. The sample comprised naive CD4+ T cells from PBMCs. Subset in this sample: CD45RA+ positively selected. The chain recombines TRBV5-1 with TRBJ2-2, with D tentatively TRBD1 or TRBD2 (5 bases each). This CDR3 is CASSSGPPTGELFF. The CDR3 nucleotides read TGCGCCAGCAGCTCGGGACCTCCCACCGGGGAGCTGTTTTTT.